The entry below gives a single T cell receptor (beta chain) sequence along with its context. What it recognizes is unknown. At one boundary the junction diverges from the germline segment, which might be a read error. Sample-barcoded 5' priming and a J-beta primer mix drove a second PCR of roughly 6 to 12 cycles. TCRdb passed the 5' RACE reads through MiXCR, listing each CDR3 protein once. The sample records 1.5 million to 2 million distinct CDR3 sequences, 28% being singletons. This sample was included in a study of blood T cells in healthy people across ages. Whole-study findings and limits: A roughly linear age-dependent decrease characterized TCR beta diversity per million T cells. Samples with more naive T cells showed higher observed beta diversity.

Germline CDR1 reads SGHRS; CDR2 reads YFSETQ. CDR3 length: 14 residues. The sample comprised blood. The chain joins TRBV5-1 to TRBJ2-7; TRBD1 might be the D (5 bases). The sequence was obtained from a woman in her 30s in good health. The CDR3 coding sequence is TGCGCCGGCAGCCTAGGTCAGGGCCCCTACGAGCAGTACTTC. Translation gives CAGSLGQGPYEQYF.